The present entry profiles one T cell receptor (beta chain) with its context. What it binds is unknown. The sample is drawn from a study of T cell responses to AZD1222 COVID-19 vaccine. Study-wide results and caveats: In a largely white British group with more females than males, clonal diversity was possibly underestimated. Nearly half of the spike-specific TCRs reportedly recognize variant regions that carry no mutations.

Sequenced by immunoSEQ multiplex PCR; TCRdb stores in-frame clones only, minus some. The sample lists some 140,000 clones, 88% occurring once. The source material was peripheral blood, sampled 28 days after the second AZD1222 dose. The receptor comes from an adult who received the AZD1222 COVID-19 vaccine.

The CDR3 region has the DNA TGTGCCAGTAGGGCAAAGGGGCAGCCCCAGCATTTT. This sequence encodes CASRAKGQPQHF. The rearrangement uses TRBV19 and TRBJ1-5, with D possibly matching TRBD1 (5 bases). This CDR3 spans 12 amino acids. Trimming stripped 6 bases from V and 7 bases from J, with 10 bases between. Germline assignment: CDR1 LNHDA and CDR2 SQIVND (reference sequence).